This is a list of T cell receptor beta chains from one sample in a study of CD8+ T cells in alopecia areata. The repertoire was sequenced with immunoSEQ multiplex PCR; TCRdb's copy has only in-frame clones and lacks some. Among 110,000 or so clones listed, approximately 52% were seen once. The sequencing used CD8+ T cells sorted from blood, collected at week 4, from a patient treated with tofacitinib. These receptors were collected from a human donor with alopecia areata. The CDR3 runs from the conserved cysteine through the conserved F or W. D genes are given only for firm matches. Clone size is not always given. Where it is, it says once, few, many or a class for expanded clones.

abundance,v_gene,d_gene,j_gene,CDR3aa,CDR3nt
.,TRBV9,.,TRBJ1-6,CASSVGQDLNSPLHF,TGTGCCAGCAGCGTAGGGCAGGACCTTAATTCACCCCTCCACTTT
.,TRBV25-1,.,TRBJ1-2,CASSVTVNYGYTF,TGTGCCAGCAGTGTCACAGTCAACTATGGCTACACCTTC
.,TRBV5-1,TRBD1,TRBJ2-7,CASSPWDSSYEQYF,TGCGCCAGCAGCCCCTGGGACAGTTCCTACGAGCAGTACTTC
few,TRBV30,TRBD1,TRBJ2-1,CAWTGGGNEQFF,TGTGCCTGGACAGGGGGCGGGAATGAGCAGTTCTTC
once,TRBV5-6,.,TRBJ1-5,CASSLGSGNQPQHF,TGTGCCAGCAGCTTGGGCAGCGGCAATCAGCCCCAGCATTTT
.,TRBV5-6,.,TRBJ2-7,CASGEPGDEQYF,TGTGCCAGCGGAGAACCAGGGGACGAGCAGTACTTC
few,TRBV7-9,TRBD1,TRBJ2-1,CASSSGTGDNEQFF,TGTGCCAGCAGCTCCGGGACAGGGGACAATGAGCAGTTCTTC
.,TRBV6-5,.,TRBJ2-2,CASSYRPTGELFF,TGTGCCAGCAGTTACCGGCCTACCGGGGAGCTGTTTTTT
.,TRBV27,.,TRBJ2-6,CASSTGPLKSGANVLTF,TGTGCCAGCAGTACCGGGCCCCTTAAATCTGGGGCCAACGTCCTGACTTTC
.,TRBV4-1,.,TRBJ2-1,CASSQASGTHNEQFF,TGCGCCAGCAGCCAGGCGTCCGGGACCCACAATGAGCAGTTCTTC
.,TRBV27,.,TRBJ2-5,CASSRQVWETQYF,TGTGCCAGCAGTAGACAAGTCTGGGAGACCCAGTACTTC
.,TRBV29-1,.,TRBJ1-2,CSVPTESGYTF,TGCAGCGTTCCGACAGAGTCGGGATACACCTTC
.,TRBV15,.,TRBJ2-3,CATSGRREGAGTDTQYF,TGTGCCACCAGCGGCCGCAGGGAAGGAGCGGGCACAGATACGCAGTATTTT
.,TRBV15,TRBD1,TRBJ1-2,CATSDRGPSYGYTF,TGTGCCACCAGCGACAGGGGGCCTTCCTATGGCTACACCTTC
few,TRBV29-1,.,TRBJ1-2,CSVEPADRGYTF,TGCAGCGTTGAACCGGCGGATAGGGGCTACACCTTC
.,TRBV27,.,TRBJ1-1,CASSSQGRYDTEAFF,TGTGCCAGCAGTTCCCAGGGGCGGTATGACACTGAAGCTTTCTTT
.,TRBV27,.,TRBJ1-1,CASSAVGLPEAFF,TGTGCCAGCAGCGCGGTGGGGCTCCCTGAAGCTTTCTTT
.,TRBV29-1,TRBD1,TRBJ1-5,CSVQGQDSNQPQHF,TGCAGCGTCCAAGGACAGGATAGCAATCAGCCCCAGCATTTT
.,TRBV29-1,.,TRBJ1-1,CSVFLGTEAFF,TGCAGCGTTTTCTTGGGAACTGAAGCTTTCTTT
.,TRBV30,.,TRBJ1-5,CAWSYSFLDSNQPQHF,TGTGCCTGGAGTTACAGCTTTCTCGATAGCAATCAGCCCCAGCATTTT
.,TRBV4-1,TRBD1,TRBJ1-2,CASSLGTGFNGYTF,TGCGCCAGCAGCCTCGGGACAGGTTTCAATGGCTACACCTTC
.,TRBV5-6,.,TRBJ2-5,CASSLGQETQYF,TGTGCCAGCAGCTTGGGCCAAGAGACCCAGTACTTC
few,TRBV28,TRBD1,TRBJ2-1,CASSYSGTGVNEQFF,TGTGCCAGCAGTTACTCCGGGACAGGGGTCAATGAGCAGTTCTTC
many,TRBV7-9,TRBD1,TRBJ1-2,CASSLAEKTGTFYGYTF,TGTGCCAGCAGCTTAGCGGAAAAGACAGGGACCTTCTATGGCTACACCTTC
.,TRBV19,.,TRBJ2-1,CASPKHQGPRNNEQFF,TGTGCCAGTCCTAAACATCAGGGCCCACGGAACAATGAGCAGTTCTTC
few,TRBV29-1,.,TRBJ1-2,CSVYRLSSYGYTF,TGCAGCGTTTACCGACTATCTAGCTATGGCTACACCTTC
few,TRBV29-1,.,TRBJ2-7,CSVRTVSYEQYF,TGCAGCGTACGGACAGTCTCCTACGAGCAGTACTTC
once,TRBV7-9,.,TRBJ2-7,CASTLGNYEQYF,TGTGCCAGCACCCTAGGAAACTACGAGCAGTACTTC
.,TRBV28,.,TRBJ2-6,CASKPITGANVLTF,TGTGCCAGCAAACCCATAACTGGGGCCAACGTCCTGACTTTC
few,TRBV29-1,.,TRBJ2-1,CSVEEDSPYNEQFF,TGCAGCGTTGAAGAAGACTCTCCCTACAATGAGCAGTTCTTC
.,TRBV29-1,.,TRBJ2-7,CSVLINYEQYF,TGCAGCGTTTTGATAAACTACGAGCAGTACTTC
.,TRBV13,.,TRBJ2-5,CASSFGETQYF,TGTGCCAGCAGCTTCGGGGAGACCCAGTACTTC
.,TRBV27,TRBD1,TRBJ1-5,CASRRDRGSNQPQHF,TGTGCCAGCAGACGGGACAGAGGGTCCAATCAGCCCCAGCATTTT
.,TRBV29-1,.,TRBJ1-2,CSGNVGGYGYTF,TGCAGCGGCAACGTGGGGGGCTATGGCTACACCTTC
few,TRBV7-8,.,TRBJ2-1,CASSLGPGSSYNEQFF,TGTGCCAGCAGCTTAGGGCCAGGGAGCTCCTACAATGAGCAGTTCTTC
.,TRBV5-6,.,TRBJ1-1,CASSLAPALNTEAFF,TGTGCCAGCAGCTTGGCCCCTGCACTGAACACTGAAGCTTTCTTT
few,TRBV9,.,TRBJ1-5,CASSATAKSNQPQHF,TGTGCCAGCAGCGCCACAGCTAAGAGTAATCAGCCCCAGCATTTT
few,TRBV11-2,.,TRBJ2-4,CASSDSGLAKNIQYF,TGTGCCAGCAGCGATAGCGGCCTAGCCAAAAACATTCAGTACTTC
.,TRBV7-2,.,TRBJ2-7,CASSPPDRFSYEQYF,TGTGCCAGCAGCCCACCGGACCGCTTCTCCTACGAGCAGTACTTC
.,TRBV29-1,TRBD1,TRBJ1-2,CSAQGQRSYGYTF,TGCAGCGCCCAGGGACAGAGGAGCTATGGCTACACCTTC